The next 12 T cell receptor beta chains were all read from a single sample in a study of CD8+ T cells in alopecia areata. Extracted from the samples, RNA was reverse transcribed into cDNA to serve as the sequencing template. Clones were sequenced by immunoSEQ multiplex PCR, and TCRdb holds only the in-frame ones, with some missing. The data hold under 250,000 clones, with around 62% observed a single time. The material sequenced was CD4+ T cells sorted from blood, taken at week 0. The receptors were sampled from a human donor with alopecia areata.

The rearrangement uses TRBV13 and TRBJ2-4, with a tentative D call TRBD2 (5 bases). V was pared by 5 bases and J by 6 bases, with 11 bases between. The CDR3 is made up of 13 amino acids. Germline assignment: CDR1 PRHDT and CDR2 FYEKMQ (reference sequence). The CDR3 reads CASSPGRGNIQYF. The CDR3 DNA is TGTGCCAGCAGCCCCGGACGGGGAAACATTCAGTACTTC.

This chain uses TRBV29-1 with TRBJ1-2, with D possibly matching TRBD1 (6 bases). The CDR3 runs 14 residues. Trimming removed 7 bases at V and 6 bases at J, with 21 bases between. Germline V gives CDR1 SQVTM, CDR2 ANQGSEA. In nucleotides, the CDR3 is TGCAGCGCACGGGGGCAGACCCCTATCCATGGCTACACCTTC. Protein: CSARGQTPIHGYTF. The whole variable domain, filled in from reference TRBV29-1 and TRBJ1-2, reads SAVISQKPSRDICQRGTSLTIQCQVDSQVTMMFWYRQQPGQSLTLIATANQGSEATYESGFVIDKFPISRPNLTFSTLTVSNMSPEDSSIYLCSARGQTPIHGYTFGSGTRLTVV.

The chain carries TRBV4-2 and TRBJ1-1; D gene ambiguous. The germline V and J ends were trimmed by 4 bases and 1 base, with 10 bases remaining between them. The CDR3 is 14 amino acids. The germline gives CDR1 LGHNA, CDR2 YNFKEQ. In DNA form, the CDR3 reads TGTGCCAGCAGCCCGGGCCCCTCGAACACTGAAGCTTTCTTT. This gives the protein CASSPGPSNTEAFF.

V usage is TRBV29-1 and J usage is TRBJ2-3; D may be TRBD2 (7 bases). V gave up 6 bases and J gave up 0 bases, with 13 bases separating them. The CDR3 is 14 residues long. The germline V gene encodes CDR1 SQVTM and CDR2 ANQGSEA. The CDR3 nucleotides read TGCAGCGTGGGGCGGGGGCTTAGCACAGATACGCAGTATTTT. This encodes CSVGRGLSTDTQYF.

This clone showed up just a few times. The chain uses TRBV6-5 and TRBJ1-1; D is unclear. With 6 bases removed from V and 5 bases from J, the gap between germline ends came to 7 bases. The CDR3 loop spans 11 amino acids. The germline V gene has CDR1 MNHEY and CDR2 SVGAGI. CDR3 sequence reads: CASSLRTEAFF. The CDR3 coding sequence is TGTGCCAGCAGCCTACGTACTGAAGCTTTCTTT.

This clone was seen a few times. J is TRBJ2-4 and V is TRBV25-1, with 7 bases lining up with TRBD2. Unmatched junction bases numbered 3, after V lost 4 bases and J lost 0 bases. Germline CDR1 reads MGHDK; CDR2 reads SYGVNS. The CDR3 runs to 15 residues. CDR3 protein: CASSVGGVAKNIQYF. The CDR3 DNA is TGTGCCAGCAGTGTGGGGGGGGTAGCCAAAAACATTCAGTACTTC.

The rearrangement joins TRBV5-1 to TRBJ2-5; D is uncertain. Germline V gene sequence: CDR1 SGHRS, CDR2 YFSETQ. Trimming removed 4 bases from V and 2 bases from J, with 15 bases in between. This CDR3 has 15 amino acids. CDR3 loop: CASSPTPGLQETQYF. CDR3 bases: TGCGCCAGCAGCCCCACGCCCGGGCTACAAGAGACCCAGTACTTC.

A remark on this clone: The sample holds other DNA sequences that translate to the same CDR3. CDR3 protein: CATSRDRAGELFF. CDR3 coding DNA: TGTGCCACCAGCAGAGACAGGGCCGGGGAGCTGTTTTTT. The chain joins TRBV15 to TRBJ2-2; TRBD1 might be the D (5 bases). The germline gives CDR1 LNHNV, CDR2 YYDKDF (reference sequence). V lost 0 bases, J lost 6 bases, and 5 bases lay in between. The CDR3 is 13 amino acids.

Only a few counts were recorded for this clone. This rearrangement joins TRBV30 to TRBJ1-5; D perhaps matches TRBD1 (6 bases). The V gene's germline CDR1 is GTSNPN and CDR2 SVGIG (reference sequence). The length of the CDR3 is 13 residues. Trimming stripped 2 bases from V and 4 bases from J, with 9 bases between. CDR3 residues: CAWSIQGNQPQHF. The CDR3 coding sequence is TGTGCCTGGAGTATCCAGGGGAATCAGCCCCAGCATTTT.

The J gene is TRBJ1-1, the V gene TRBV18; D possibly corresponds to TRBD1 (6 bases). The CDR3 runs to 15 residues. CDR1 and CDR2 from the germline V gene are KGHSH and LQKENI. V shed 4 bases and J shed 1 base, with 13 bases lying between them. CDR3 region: CASSLGGTPNTEAFF. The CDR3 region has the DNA TGTGCCAGCTCACTCGGCGGGACACCGAACACTGAAGCTTTCTTT.

The CDR3 DNA reads TGTGCCTGGAGGAAACAGGTGAACACTGAAGCTTTCTTT. Translating gives CAWRKQVNTEAFF. The chain carries TRBV30 and TRBJ1-1; D is possibly TRBD1 (5 bases). The CDR3 covers 13 residues. Germline loops: CDR1 GTSNPN, CDR2 SVGIG (reference sequence). Trimming cost V 3 bases and J 0 bases, with 8 bases left between them.

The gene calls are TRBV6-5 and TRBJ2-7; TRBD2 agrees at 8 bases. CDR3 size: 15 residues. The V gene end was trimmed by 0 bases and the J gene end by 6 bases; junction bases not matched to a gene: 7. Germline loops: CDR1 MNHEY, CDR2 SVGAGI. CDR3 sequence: CASSYSSGAHGEQYF. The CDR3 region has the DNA TGTGCCAGCAGTTACTCTAGCGGGGCTCATGGCGAGCAGTACTTC.